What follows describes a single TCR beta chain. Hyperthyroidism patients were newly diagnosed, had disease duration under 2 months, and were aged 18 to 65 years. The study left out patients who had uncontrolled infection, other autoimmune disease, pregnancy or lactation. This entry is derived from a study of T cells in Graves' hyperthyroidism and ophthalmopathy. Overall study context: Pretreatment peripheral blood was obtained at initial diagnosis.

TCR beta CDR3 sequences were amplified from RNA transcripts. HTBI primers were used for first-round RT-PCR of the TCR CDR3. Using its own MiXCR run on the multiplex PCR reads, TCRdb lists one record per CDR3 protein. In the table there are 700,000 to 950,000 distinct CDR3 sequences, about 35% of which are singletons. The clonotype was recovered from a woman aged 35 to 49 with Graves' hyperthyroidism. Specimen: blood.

The chain's CDR3 is CASSPDRGFHGYTF. In nucleotides, the CDR3 is TGTGCCAGCAGCCCTGACAGGGGGTTCCATGGCTACACCTTC. The chain carries TRBV7-8 and TRBJ1-2, with 9 positions matching TRBD1. This CDR3 has 14 amino acids. V trimming: 5 bases; J trimming: 6 bases; junction bases outside the gene matches: 7. Germline loops: CDR1 SGHVS, CDR2 FQNEAQ.